Detailed here is one T cell receptor beta chain. Its cognate antigen is unknown. The data belong to a study of T cells in Graves' hyperthyroidism and ophthalmopathy. General study findings and limits: Classification by a 13 V-J model distinguished ophthalmopathy from stable hyperthyroidism. Within blood appeared most thyroid clonotypes that had expanded above 0.001.

Looked up from germline, CDR1 is MNHEY and CDR2 is SVGAGI. With 2 bases clipped from V and 2 bases from J, the junction kept 5 bases outside the gene matches. The CDR3 totals 16 residues. In patients aged 18 to 65, hyperthyroidism was newly diagnosed, with duration under 2 months. The study left out patients who had uncontrolled infection, other autoimmune disease, pregnancy or lactation. The TCR beta CDR3 regions underwent amplification using RNA transcripts as the source. HTBI primers drove first-round RT-PCR of the TCR CDR3. TCRdb ran MiXCR on the multiplex PCR reads and lists one entry per CDR3 protein. The sample holds some 460,000 distinct CDR3 sequences, about 15% seen once.

Sequencing was performed on blood. This sequence originates from a woman younger than 30 with Graves' hyperthyroidism. This sequence joins TRBV6-5 and TRBJ1-2, with 10 bases identical to TRBD1. CDR3 bases: TGTGCCAGCAGTTACGTTAGGACAGGGGGAAACTATGGCTACACCTTC. Its translation is CASSYVRTGGNYGYTF.